The 9 T cell receptor beta chains given below trace back to one sample, sequenced in a study of cytotoxic CD8 clonotypes in ibrutinib-treated CLL. Assay used: immunoSEQ multiplex PCR; TCRdb lists only in-frame clones, some missing. The table has more than 150,000 clones, approximately 72% seen once. The source material was PBMCs, sampled after 24 months of ibrutinib treatment. The origin of the receptors is a human donor with chronic lymphocytic leukemia.

V is TRBV11-3 and J is TRBJ2-1, with 11 bases that match TRBD2. The CDR3 totals 16 residues. Per germline, CDR1 SGHNT and CDR2 YENEEA. V was clipped by 1 base and J by 6 bases; unmatched bases: 5. The CDR3 nucleotides read TGTGCCAGCAGCTTAGTAGCGGGAGGGTCATTCAATGAGCAGTTCTTC. Its protein is CASSLVAGGSFNEQFF.

The rearrangement links TRBV7-9 to TRBJ2-7; no clear D. With 7 bases removed from V and 2 bases from J, the gap between germline ends came to 12 bases. The CDR3 runs to 13 residues. Germline V gene sequence: CDR1 SEHNR, CDR2 FQNEAQ (reference sequence). The CDR3 bases are TGTGCCAGCACCCAAGAAGGCCCCTACGAGCAGTACTTC. Its protein is CASTQEGPYEQYF.

The V and J genes are TRBV11-3 and TRBJ2-3, with 7 bases that match TRBD2. V gave up 1 base and J gave up 0 bases; unmatched junction bases: 7. The CDR3 totals 17 residues. The germline gives CDR1 SGHNT, CDR2 YENEEA. The CDR3 coding sequence is TGTGCCAGCAGCTTAGGTTCGACTAGCAGTAGCACAGATACGCAGTATTTT. Amino acids: CASSLGSTSSSTDTQYF.

The chain employs TRBV6-5 and TRBJ2-7; possibly TRBD1 for D (6 bases). Germline loops: CDR1 MNHEY, CDR2 SVGAGI. This CDR3 comprises 15 residues. Trimming removed 6 bases at V and 2 bases at J, with 17 bases between. The chain's CDR3 is CASRLGQLNTYEQYF. The CDR3 bases are TGTGCCAGCAGGCTGGGACAATTGAACACCTACGAGCAGTACTTC.

J is TRBJ2-1 and V is TRBV2; no definite D call. V was clipped by 7 bases and J by 4 bases, with 5 bases between them. The CDR3 has 11 residues. CDR1 and CDR2 from the germline V gene are SNHLY and FYNNEI. CDR3 residues: CASNLYNEQFF. CDR3 nucleotides: TGTGCCAGCAACTTATACAATGAGCAGTTCTTC.

V gene TRBV29-1 combines with J gene TRBJ1-1, with 11 bases that match TRBD1. This CDR3 region has 14 residues. The V gene's germline CDR1 is SQVTM and CDR2 ANQGSEA. V shed 6 bases and J 3 bases; nucleotides not matched to a gene: 6. This CDR3 is CSVEDRGRDTEAFF. As DNA, the CDR3 is TGCAGCGTCGAGGACAGGGGGCGGGACACTGAAGCTTTCTTT.

This rearrangement joins TRBV5-6 to TRBJ1-3; 10 bases align to TRBD1. The germline CDR1 and CDR2 sequences are SGHDT and YYEEEE. This CDR3 is built from 15 residues. After removal of 3 bases from V and 3 bases from J, the junction contained 3 bases not matched to a gene. CDR3: CASSSGQGLGNTIYF. The CDR3 DNA reads as TGTGCCAGCAGCTCGGGACAGGGGCTTGGAAACACCATATATTTT.

V usage is TRBV7-2 and J usage is TRBJ2-7; 10 bases map to TRBD2. V shed 6 bases, J shed 3 bases, and the junction held 8 bases outside the gene matches. The CDR3 covers 15 residues. The germline V gene encodes CDR1 SGHTA and CDR2 FQGNSA. Here the CDR3 reads CASRMSLAGVYEQYF. The CDR3 bases are TGTGCCAGCAGAATGTCCCTAGCGGGAGTCTACGAGCAGTACTTC.

The rearrangement joins TRBV4-1 to TRBJ2-7; 9 bases match TRBD2. J was trimmed by 3 bases and V by 2 bases; bases with no gene match: 5. Germline V gene lookup returns CDR1 MGHRA and CDR2 YSYEKL. There are 15 residues in the CDR3. CDR3 in DNA: TGCGCCAGCAGCCAACCTAGCGGGAACCTCTACGAGCAGTACTTC. Its translation is CASSQPSGNLYEQYF.